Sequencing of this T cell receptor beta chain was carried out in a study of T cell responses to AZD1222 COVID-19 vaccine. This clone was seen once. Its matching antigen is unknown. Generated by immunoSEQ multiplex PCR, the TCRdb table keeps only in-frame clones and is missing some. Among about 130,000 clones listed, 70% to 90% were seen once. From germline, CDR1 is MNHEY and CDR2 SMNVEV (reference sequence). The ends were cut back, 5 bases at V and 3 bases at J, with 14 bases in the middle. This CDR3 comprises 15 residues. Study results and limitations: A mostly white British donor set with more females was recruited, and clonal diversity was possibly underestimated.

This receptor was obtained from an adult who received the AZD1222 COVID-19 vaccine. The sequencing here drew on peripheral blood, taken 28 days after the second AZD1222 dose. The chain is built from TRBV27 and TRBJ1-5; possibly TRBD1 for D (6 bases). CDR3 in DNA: TGTGCCAGCAGTCCCGGAGACAGGACCAATCAGCCCCAGCATTTT. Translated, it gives CASSPGDRTNQPQHF.